The rows below give T cell receptor beta chains drawn from one sample of a study of spatial heterogeneity in lung cancer. Using its own MiXCR run on the 5' RACE reads, TCRdb lists one record per CDR3 protein. The sample holds some 5,000 distinct CDR3 sequences; approximately 6.6% are singletons and the top ten take approximately 19%. This sample comprised lung tumor tissue, obtained at surgery. The receptors derive from a male donor with early-stage non-small cell lung cancer. CDR3s include the opening cysteine and the closing phenylalanine or tryptophan. A D gene is named only where the DNA matches it firmly. Size is stated for part of the rows, as once, few or many counts, or as a class when the clone is expanded.

v_gene: TRBV20-1; j_gene: TRBJ2-3; d_gene: TRBD2; abundance: many; CDR3aa: CSARGLTSVTTDTQYF; CDR3nt: TGCAGTGCTAGGGGCCTTACTAGCGTGACCACAGATACGCAGTATTTT
v_gene: TRBV27; j_gene: TRBJ2-7; d_gene: NA; abundance: many; CDR3aa: CASSLLARSSYEQYF; CDR3nt: TGTGCCAGCAGTTTACTAGCGCGTAGCTCCTACGAGCAGTACTTC
v_gene: TRBV12-3/TRBV12-4; j_gene: TRBJ2-7; d_gene: TRBD1; abundance: many; CDR3aa: CASSPRAGGTYEQYF; CDR3nt: TGTGCCAGCAGCCCCCGGGCAGGGGGTACCTACGAGCAGTACTTC
v_gene: TRBV9; j_gene: TRBJ2-2; d_gene: NA; abundance: medium-sized; CDR3aa: CASSERRESGELFF; CDR3nt: TGTGCCAGCAGCGAAAGACGGGAGTCCGGGGAGCTGTTTTTT
v_gene: TRBV2; j_gene: TRBJ2-3; d_gene: TRBD1; abundance: medium-sized; CDR3aa: CASSVQGQAISDTQYF; CDR3nt: TGTGCCAGCAGTGTACAGGGACAGGCCATTTCAGATACGCAGTATTTT
v_gene: TRBV27; j_gene: TRBJ2-1; d_gene: TRBD2; abundance: few; CDR3aa: CASSFSGGGYNEQFF; CDR3nt: TGTGCCAGCAGTTTTTCGGGGGGAGGTTACAATGAGCAGTTCTTC
v_gene: TRBV4-2; j_gene: TRBJ2-7; d_gene: NA; abundance: many; CDR3aa: CASSAEALSVSYEQYF; CDR3nt: TGTGCCAGCAGCGCCGAGGCACTATCCGTTTCCTACGAGCAGTACTTC
v_gene: TRBV7-3; j_gene: TRBJ2-3; d_gene: NA; abundance: NA; CDR3aa: CASSKGHNTDTQYF; CDR3nt: TGTGCCAGCAGCAAGGGACACAACACAGATACGCAGTATTTT
v_gene: TRBV7-8; j_gene: TRBJ2-5; d_gene: NA; abundance: few; CDR3aa: CASSLGVYETQYF; CDR3nt: TGTGCCAGCAGCTTAGGAGTCTACGAAACCCAGTACTTC
v_gene: TRBV7-7; j_gene: TRBJ2-7; d_gene: TRBD1; abundance: many; CDR3aa: CASSRDRGDEQYF; CDR3nt: TGTGCTAGCAGCCGGGACAGGGGCGACGAGCAGTACTTC
v_gene: TRBV3-2; j_gene: TRBJ2-1; d_gene: NA; abundance: medium-sized; CDR3aa: CASSQVPSGVYNEQFF; CDR3nt: TGTGCCAGCAGCCAAGTGCCTAGCGGGGTCTACAATGAGCAGTTCTTC
v_gene: TRBV7-2; j_gene: TRBJ1-4; d_gene: NA; abundance: many; CDR3aa: CASSLPSSTALNEKLFF; CDR3nt: TGTGCCAGCAGCTTACCTTCATCGACCGCTTTAAATGAAAAACTGTTTTTT
v_gene: TRBV9; j_gene: TRBJ1-5; d_gene: NA; abundance: NA; CDR3aa: CASSPEGEGNQPQHF; CDR3nt: TGTGCCAGCAGCCCCGAAGGGGAGGGCAATCAGCCCCAGCATTTT
v_gene: TRBV28; j_gene: TRBJ1-1; d_gene: NA; abundance: many; CDR3aa: CASIIGNTEAFF; CDR3nt: TGTGCCAGCATTATCGGAAACACTGAAGCTTTCTTT
v_gene: TRBV10-2; j_gene: TRBJ1-5; d_gene: NA; abundance: many; CDR3aa: CASRDSPSNQPQHF; CDR3nt: TGCGCCAGCAGGGACAGCCCCAGCAATCAGCCCCAGCATTTT
v_gene: TRBV27; j_gene: TRBJ1-6; d_gene: NA; abundance: once; CDR3aa: CASSVQGTSSPLHF; CDR3nt: TGTGCCAGCAGTGTACAGGGAACTAGCTCACCCCTCCACTTT
v_gene: TRBV9; j_gene: TRBJ2-1; d_gene: TRBD2; abundance: many; CDR3aa: CASSSRSGTSYNEQFF; CDR3nt: TGTGCCAGCAGCTCCCGTAGCGGGACCTCCTACAATGAGCAGTTCTTC
v_gene: TRBV7-6; j_gene: TRBJ2-2; d_gene: NA; abundance: medium-sized; CDR3aa: CASTTDSFGDGELFF; CDR3nt: TGTGCCAGCACCACCGACTCCTTCGGGGACGGGGAGCTGTTTTTT
v_gene: TRBV19; j_gene: TRBJ1-1; d_gene: NA; abundance: medium-sized; CDR3aa: CASSIGGLRGSTEAFF; CDR3nt: TGTGCCAGTAGTATAGGGGGGCTGAGAGGTTCCACTGAAGCTTTCTTT
v_gene: TRBV7-4; j_gene: TRBJ1-1; d_gene: NA; abundance: NA; CDR3aa: CASSSRGNTEAFF; CDR3nt: TGTGCCAGCAGCTCAAGGGGGAACACTGAAGCTTTCTTT
v_gene: TRBV7-6; j_gene: TRBJ2-2; d_gene: NA; abundance: medium-sized; CDR3aa: CASSLVVGEGTGELFF; CDR3nt: TGTGCCAGCAGCTTAGTAGTAGGGGAAGGCACCGGGGAGCTGTTTTTT
v_gene: TRBV12-3/TRBV12-4; j_gene: TRBJ2-2; d_gene: NA; abundance: many; CDR3aa: CASSPVSSVNTGELFF; CDR3nt: TGTGCCAGCAGCCCTGTGAGTAGCGTGAACACCGGGGAGCTGTTTTTT
v_gene: TRBV5-1; j_gene: TRBJ2-7; d_gene: NA; abundance: NA; CDR3aa: CASSLWGTYEQYF; CDR3nt: TGCGCCAGCAGCCTTTGGGGGACCTACGAGCAGTACTTC
v_gene: TRBV29-1; j_gene: TRBJ2-7; d_gene: TRBD2; abundance: NA; CDR3aa: CSVSSGAYEQYF; CDR3nt: TGCAGCGTCTCTAGCGGGGCCTACGAGCAGTACTTC
v_gene: TRBV27; j_gene: TRBJ2-1; d_gene: NA; abundance: medium-sized; CDR3aa: CASSLFGSSYNEQFF; CDR3nt: TGTGCCAGCAGTTTATTTGGGAGCTCCTACAATGAGCAGTTCTTC
v_gene: TRBV7-3; j_gene: TRBJ2-5; d_gene: NA; abundance: many; CDR3aa: CASSLGNQETQYF; CDR3nt: TGTGCCAGCAGCTTAGGGAACCAAGAGACCCAGTACTTC
v_gene: TRBV27; j_gene: TRBJ2-3; d_gene: TRBD2; abundance: medium-sized; CDR3aa: CASSPPRETPDTQYF; CDR3nt: TGTGCCAGCAGCCCTCCGCGGGAGACGCCAGATACGCAGTATTTT
v_gene: TRBV19; j_gene: TRBJ2-2; d_gene: NA; abundance: NA; CDR3aa: CASRSQGRNTGELFF; CDR3nt: TGTGCCAGTAGATCACAGGGTCGGAACACCGGGGAGCTGTTTTTT
v_gene: TRBV21-1; j_gene: TRBJ2-7; d_gene: NA; abundance: few; CDR3aa: CASSKGNRTGRPYEQYF; CDR3nt: TGTGCCAGCAGCAAAGGAAATCGGACAGGGAGACCCTACGAGCAGTACTTC
v_gene: TRBV6-2/TRBV6-3; j_gene: TRBJ2-1; d_gene: NA; abundance: many; CDR3aa: CASSTPRDSHTRDYNEQFF; CDR3nt: TGTGCCAGCAGTACCCCCCGGGACTCCCATACCCGGGACTACAATGAGCAGTTCTTC
v_gene: TRBV7-2; j_gene: TRBJ2-1; d_gene: NA; abundance: many; CDR3aa: CASSLVPERALNEQFF; CDR3nt: TGTGCCAGCAGCTTAGTCCCGGAAAGAGCTCTAAATGAGCAGTTCTTC
v_gene: TRBV7-2; j_gene: TRBJ2-5; d_gene: NA; abundance: many; CDR3aa: CASSPGDYPQETQYF; CDR3nt: TGTGCCAGCAGCCCAGGGGACTACCCACAAGAGACCCAGTACTTC
v_gene: TRBV7-9; j_gene: TRBJ2-5; d_gene: TRBD2; abundance: many; CDR3aa: CASSLGLADQETQYF; CDR3nt: TGTGCCAGCAGCTTAGGACTAGCGGACCAAGAGACCCAGTACTTC
v_gene: TRBV11-3; j_gene: TRBJ2-3; d_gene: TRBD2; abundance: many; CDR3aa: CASSRGTSGRTDTQYF; CDR3nt: TGTGCCAGCAGCCGCGGGACTAGCGGGAGGACAGATACGCAGTATTTT
v_gene: TRBV30; j_gene: TRBJ1-2; d_gene: NA; abundance: medium-sized; CDR3aa: CARSYGLGYGYTF; CDR3nt: TGTGCCCGTAGCTACGGGTTGGGCTATGGCTACACCTTC
v_gene: TRBV29-1; j_gene: TRBJ2-1; d_gene: NA; abundance: many; CDR3aa: CSAPGAEASGEQFF; CDR3nt: TGCAGCGCCCCGGGGGCAGAAGCGTCGGGGGAGCAGTTCTTC
v_gene: TRBV7-7; j_gene: TRBJ2-5; d_gene: NA; abundance: medium-sized; CDR3aa: CASSPGTLRTQYF; CDR3nt: TGTGCTAGCAGCCCCGGGACCCTACGGACCCAGTACTTC
v_gene: TRBV7-2; j_gene: TRBJ2-3; d_gene: TRBD2; abundance: many; CDR3aa: CASSFRDYKDTQYF; CDR3nt: TGTGCCAGCAGCTTCCGGGACTACAAGGATACGCAGTATTTT
v_gene: TRBV6-5; j_gene: TRBJ2-1; d_gene: NA; abundance: many; CDR3aa: CASSYYRGAGYNEQFF; CDR3nt: TGTGCCAGCAGTTACTACCGGGGGGCGGGCTACAATGAGCAGTTCTTC
v_gene: TRBV30; j_gene: TRBJ2-3; d_gene: NA; abundance: many; CDR3aa: CAWSVISGADTQYF; CDR3nt: TGTGCCTGGAGTGTAATCAGCGGTGCAGATACGCAGTATTTT
v_gene: TRBV19; j_gene: TRBJ2-1; d_gene: NA; abundance: medium-sized; CDR3aa: CASSIAGVAAGHPYNEQFF; CDR3nt: TGTGCCAGTAGTATAGCAGGAGTAGCGGCAGGACACCCCTACAATGAGCAGTTCTTC
v_gene: TRBV6-6; j_gene: TRBJ2-5; d_gene: NA; abundance: many; CDR3aa: CASTPPTVETQYF; CDR3nt: TGTGCCAGCACTCCACCTACCGTGGAGACCCAGTACTTC
v_gene: TRBV5-6; j_gene: TRBJ1-1; d_gene: NA; abundance: medium-sized; CDR3aa: CASSLVPTGAEAFF; CDR3nt: TGTGCCAGCAGCTTGGTCCCAACGGGCGCTGAAGCTTTCTTT
v_gene: TRBV5-1; j_gene: TRBJ2-7; d_gene: TRBD1; abundance: many; CDR3aa: CASSSPTGGNEQYF; CDR3nt: TGCGCCAGCAGCTCTCCGACAGGGGGAAACGAGCAGTACTTC
v_gene: TRBV20-1; j_gene: TRBJ2-3; d_gene: NA; abundance: many; CDR3aa: CSTALGTDTQYF; CDR3nt: TGCAGTACCGCTCTGGGCACAGATACGCAGTATTTT
v_gene: TRBV11-2; j_gene: TRBJ2-3; d_gene: NA; abundance: medium-sized; CDR3aa: CASSLAPTDTDTQYF; CDR3nt: TGTGCCAGCAGCTTGGCCCCAACCGATACAGATACGCAGTATTTT